Here is one T cell receptor beta chain with its context. Its antigen is as yet unknown. V was cut by 4 bases and J by 5 bases, with 18 bases left in between. The CDR3 has 14 residues. In germline, CDR1 is SQVTM, CDR2 ANQGSEA. The data originate from a study of tumor and adjacent non-tumor tissue in lung cancer. Overall study context: There were some 11 adenocarcinoma, 2 squamous cell carcinoma and 1 small cell lung cancer cases. Study-wide findings and caveats: Tumor repertoires had a smaller top 100 clone share than normal lung.

Three rounds of nested PCR, following a modified ARM-PCR protocol, produced the TCRbeta library. In TCRdb, the multiplex PCR reads were re-called with MiXCR into one record per CDR3 protein. Here the sample spans some 68,000 distinct CDR3 sequences, more than 75% being singletons. RNA was extracted from bulk tissue without any cell sorting. Distant lung tissue was collected more than 3 cm away from the tumor edge. The sample consisted of distant non-tumor lung tissue. The genes are TRBV29-1 and TRBJ2-7; D is possibly TRBD1 (6 bases). The TCR was taken from a man in his fifties or sixties with non-small cell lung cancer. CDR3 in amino acids: CSVVNRASSHEQYF. CDR3 nucleotides: TGCAGCGTTGTAAACAGGGCATCATCCCACGAGCAGTACTTC.